The entry below describes one T cell receptor beta chain. Which antigen it targets is not known. Base quality data are lacking; no much larger clone is found one base away. The data are from a study of shared clonotypes between healthy human individuals (dated by TCRdb to the early 2020s). Broadly, across the study: A few men and two women, aged 18 to 49 years, made up the cohort. For each donor, CD4 naive and CD4 memory were each run on three plates, CD8 naive on two plates, and CD8 memory on one plate. The study deeply sequenced blood TCR repertoires of five healthy adults to estimate repertoire size and the extent of clonotype sharing between individuals. To increase sequencing depth and limit assay-specific biases, different laboratories used diverse techniques to prepare libraries and sequence TCR repertoires. Leukapheresis yielded between about 0.9 and 10 billion PBMCs per donor.

Using the deep immunoSEQ assay, multiplex PCR amplified TCR CDR3 regions from genomic DNA. Extracted genomic DNA from each cell subset was spread evenly across all wells of several immunoSEQ 96-well plates, with each plate serving as a replicate. For sorted subsets, about 200 ng genomic DNA, equal to approximately 30,000 T cell genomes, was loaded into each replicate PCR. Purified libraries were measured with a Qubit 3.0 fluorometer, size-checked on a Bioanalyzer 2100, and measured again with the KAPA Library Quantification kit. A separate single-read 150-cycle Illumina NextSeq 550 flow cell was used to sequence each immunoSEQ 96-well plate. Regarding the original processing steps: The immunoSEQ output contained only junctional sequences without quality scores, so filtering could not match that applied to full-length reads. Sequences were annotated with PyIR, a Python wrapper for IgBLAST v1.9, using IMGT germline references to assign V/J genes and CDR3. Reads with weak V/J assignments (E-value above 1e-6), missing CDR3, stop codons, out-of-frame junctions, or ambiguous translated residues were removed. V3J clonotypes were defined by identical inferred V gene, J gene, and CDR3 amino acid sequence. Percentage overlap between repertoires was calculated by dividing the number of shared unique clonotypes by the size of the smaller repertoire. RTK rarefaction, the Chao1 estimator, and Recon v2.1 estimates of unobserved clonotypes were used to assess repertoire richness. Generation probabilities for all TCRbeta clonotypes obtained by the gDNA method from several donors were computed using OLGA. The table was pulled from immuneACCESS by TCRdb, which kept in-frame rearrangements only. Such tables lose some clones; where checked, under half of the loss comes from unresolved V genes, and the rest has no known cause. D and trimming were read from the DNA, whereas the V and J calls and clone size are those reported in that table. In this sample the table shows a few million clones, just under 95% of which occur a single time. The ten largest clones take up 0.3% to 0.4% of the sample.

There are 16 amino acids in the CDR3, from cysteine to phenylalanine inclusive. The only DNA kept is the CDR3, 48 bases in frame from the first base. CDR1 and CDR2 are drawn from the germline V gene: SGDLS, YYNGEE. V loses 0 bases of germline sequence and J loses 4 bases, and the interval between the two ends is 14 bases. General findings and caveats noted by the study authors: Only blood was sampled, and tissue TCR repertoires likely differ from those in blood. Rarefaction of sorted-subset datasets indicated incomplete sequencing despite the large sequencing depth. Clonotypes shared by all four sorted-subset donors showed higher generation probabilities than non-shared clonotypes. When a few donors were compared, the shared fraction of clonotypes was 5% to 6.5% for naive CD4, over 3% for naive CD8, 2% to 2.5% for memory CD4, and 0.35% to 0.4% for memory CD8. Naive subsets generally had larger estimated clonotype richness than memory subsets. The small number of donors limited the genetic and exposure-history diversity represented. Pairwise subsampling indicated that sequencing depth was expected to affect the degree of clonotype sharing among donors.

The donors were healthy, HIV-negative adults who had no recently reported acute infections or vaccinations. Every donor was a Caucasian adult residing in Nashville, Tennessee, USA. CD4+ T cells were enriched by magnetic negative selection, after which naive cells were positively selected on CD45RA and the negative fraction was taken as the memory subset. Blood was collected by leukapheresis, and PBMCs were isolated by Ficoll-Histopaque density gradient centrifugation and then cryopreserved in liquid nitrogen vapor phase. Analytical flow cytometry was used to check the purity and quantity of every magnetically sorted T cell population. Each sorted fraction had its genomic DNA isolated and then quantified by UV absorbance on a Nanodrop 2000c.

The sequencing input was naive CD4+ T cells from PBMCs. Interpreted using the paper, the cell subset or site label stands for: CD45RA+ positively selected. The origin of this receptor is a man younger than 30 in good health. Some clones in this sample may be carry-over from other donors' samples. This receptor chain uses TRBV9 and TRBJ2-1, with an unclear D gene assignment. The DNA reads TGTGCCAGCAGCGTAGGAGTAGGGTCAAATTACAATGAGCAGTTCTTC. Translated, it reads CASSVGVGSNYNEQFF.